This T cell receptor (beta chain) was identified in a study of regulatory T cells in long-lasting Graves disease. Relying on iRepertoire HTBI primers and Arm-PCR of CDR3 regions, the team built TCR beta libraries. Authors' processing steps: Identification of gene segments yielded more than 55 TRBV and more than eleven TRBJ across samples. TCRdb used MiXCR to reprocess the multiplex PCR reads, holding one entry per CDR3 protein. The V and J calls were not made by the authors but by TCRdb's processing. This sample has a few hundred thousand distinct CDR3 sequences, with roughly 20% found just once. Described time point: persistent/refractory GD, antithyroid drugs over 5 years with positive TRAb. Extracted PBMC RNA gave rise to the TCR library. Criteria from the American Thyroid Association guidelines were applied to diagnose Graves' disease. Germline V lookup: CDR1 DFQATT, CDR2 SNEGSKA (reference sequence). Trimming took 1 base from V and 4 from J, leaving 8 bases between them. CDR3 length: 13 amino acids.

This clonotype was found a few times. The clonotype was recovered from a woman aged 40 to 49 with Graves disease. The chain links TRBV20-1 to TRBJ1-3; D not resolved. The material was peripheral blood mononuclear cells (PBMCs), obtained when the disease was refractory, from a patient treated with antithyroid drugs. The CDR3 sequence: CSARGEEGNTIYF. The CDR3 nucleotides read TGCAGTGCTAGAGGCGAGGAAGGAAACACCATATATTTT.